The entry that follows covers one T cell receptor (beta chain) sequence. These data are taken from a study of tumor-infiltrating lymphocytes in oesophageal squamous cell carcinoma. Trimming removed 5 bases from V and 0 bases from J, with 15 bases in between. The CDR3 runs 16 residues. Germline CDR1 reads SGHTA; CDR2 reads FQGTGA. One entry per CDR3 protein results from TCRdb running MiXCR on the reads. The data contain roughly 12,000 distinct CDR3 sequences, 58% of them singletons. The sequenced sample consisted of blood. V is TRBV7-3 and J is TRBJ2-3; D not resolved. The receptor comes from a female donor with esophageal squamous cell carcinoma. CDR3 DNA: TGTGCCAGCAGCCTCCTTGGGTTAACTAGCACAGATACGCAGTATTTT. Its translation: CASSLLGLTSTDTQYF.